These T cell receptor beta chains were read from a single sample in a study of blood T cell repertoires in COVID-19. TCRdb's copy holds only in-frame clones and misses some; the assay was immunoSEQ multiplex PCR. The sample contains a few hundred thousand clones, roughly four fifths of which appear only once. The sequencing input was peripheral blood. These receptors came from a human donor with acute or convalescent COVID-19. The donor label of this sample is uncertain. The CDR3 runs from the conserved cysteine through the conserved F or W.

V | length | CDR3
TRBV5-4 | 13 | CASSLVSSYGYTF
TRBV30 | 15 | CAWTRGTGYYTEAFF
TRBV6-5 | 13 | CASRVTVNQPQHF
TRBV23-1 | 16 | CASSHRGGGADEKLFF
TRBV5-6 | 18 | CASSTEFDSFRSNQPQHF
TRBV18 | 15 | CASSPGQGPRETQYF
TRBV27 | 14 | CASRPTVSNYGYTF
TRBV6-5 | 14 | CASRSRGINEKLFF
TRBV28 | 15 | CASSLGAGGVYEQYF
TRBV27 | 12 | CASRTGGQPQHF